These 24 T cell receptor beta chains came from one sample sequenced in a study of identical twins. Each CDR3 protein gets one entry after TCRdb re-called the 5' RACE reads with MiXCR. The sample lists some 440,000 distinct CDR3 sequences; roughly a quarter were seen once. These data are also associated with another study on T cells expressing NK-cell markers.

The sequenced sample was CD4+ T cells sorted from blood. The receptor source for this set is a woman aged 18-35 years in good health.

This clonotype was observed a handful of times. The chain uses TRBV20-1 and TRBJ2-2; D unclear. The germline V gene has CDR1 DFQATT and CDR2 SNEGSKA (reference sequence). This CDR3 comprises 12 residues. Trimming shortened V by 0 bases and J by 6 bases, and 5 bases separated the two germline ends. The CDR3 nucleotides are TGCAGTGCTAGAGACCCGTCCGGGGAGCTGTTTTTT. It is translated as CSARDPSGELFF.

This clonotype turned up a few times. The chain recombines TRBV5-1 with TRBJ2-5, with 7 bases identical to TRBD2. Germline CDR1 SGHRS, CDR2 YFSETQ. V dropped 4 bases and J dropped 2; count of bases not matched to a gene: 11. This CDR3 has 16 amino acids. CDR3 protein: CASSVPIRTSQETQYF. CDR3 coding DNA: TGCGCCAGCAGCGTACCAATCAGGACTAGTCAAGAGACCCAGTACTTC.

This clonotype has only a few counts. The chain uses TRBV2 and TRBJ1-1; D might be TRBD1 (6 bases). The V end was cut by 8 bases, the J end by 6 bases, with 16 bases between. The CDR3 runs to 13 residues. Germline CDR1 reads SNHLY; CDR2 reads FYNNEI. Here the CDR3 reads CASRATGASEAFF. The CDR3 DNA follows: TGTGCCAGCCGGGCGACGGGGGCGTCTGAAGCTTTCTTT.

The chain couples TRBV5-6 to TRBJ2-1, with TRBD1 matching over 8 bases. The CDR3 has 15 residues. V gave up 3 bases and J gave up 7 bases; unmatched junction bases: 9. Germline lookup yields CDR1 SGHDT and CDR2 YYEEEE. Here the CDR3 DNA reads TGTGCCAGCAGCTCGCAGGGGGCTTACAGGAATGAGCAGTTCTTC. It specifies CASSSQGAYRNEQFF.

V and J are TRBV20-1 and TRBJ2-5, with 7 bases that match TRBD2. CDR3 size: 11 residues. CDR1 is DFQATT and CDR2 is SNEGSKA in the germline V gene (reference sequence). This chain's CDR3 is CKSGGEETQYF. CDR3 nucleotide sequence: TGCAAGTCGGGAGGCGAAGAGACCCAGTACTTC.

This chain joins TRBV12-3 or TRBV12-4 and TRBJ2-1; 13 bases fit TRBD2. CDR3 size: 16 residues. Trimming took 5 bases from V and 6 from J; bases not matched to a gene: 7. The CDR3 bases are TGTGCCAGCAGTCCATCACTAGCGGGAGGGCGCAATGAGCAGTTCTTC. Amino acid sequence: CASSPSLAGGRNEQFF.

This clonotype has more than one count but fewer than ten. The V call is TRBV9, the J call TRBJ2-3, with D uncertain. The CDR3 runs 15 residues. Germline V gene data show CDR1 as SGDLS and CDR2 as YYNGEE. Trimming left V 0 bases short and J 0 bases short, with 8 bases between. This CDR3 is CASSVAPTSTDTQYF. The DNA of the CDR3 is TGTGCCAGCAGCGTAGCCCCGACTAGCACAGATACGCAGTATTTT.

Only a few counts were recorded for this clonotype. The V and J genes are TRBV12-3 or TRBV12-4 and TRBJ1-5, with 8 bases that match TRBD1. CDR3 length equals 13 residues. The trim removed 6 bases at V and 8 bases at J, leaving 6 bases unmatched. CDR3 region: CASRRGTGEPQHF. In DNA, the CDR3 is TGTGCCAGCAGACGAGGGACAGGCGAGCCCCAGCATTTT.

This clonotype turned up a few times. The rearrangement joins TRBV29-1 to TRBJ2-1, with no clear D. The germline gives CDR1 SQVTM, CDR2 ANQGSEA. The CDR3 length is 12 residues. V gave up 7 bases and J gave up 6 bases, with 13 bases separating them. The CDR3 bases are TGCAGCGCCTACTTCGTGGGCAATGAGCAGTTCTTC. Translating gives CSAYFVGNEQFF.

The rearrangement joins TRBV6-5 to TRBJ2-1, with D tentatively TRBD1 (5 bases). The germline V gene encodes CDR1 MNHEY and CDR2 SVGAGI. V was shortened by 0 bases and J by 9 bases, with 12 bases between the two germline ends. The CDR3 spans 14 residues. The CDR3, as DNA: TGTGCCAGCAGTTACTCGAGCAGGGTGTTTGAGCAGTTCTTC. Encoded protein: CASSYSSRVFEQFF.

This clonotype was detected only a few times. This chain connects TRBV12-3 or TRBV12-4 to TRBJ2-5; D is ambiguous. V lost 5 bases and J lost 5, with 6 bases in between. The CDR3 totals 11 residues. As DNA, the CDR3 is TGTGCCAGCAGTGTTTGGGAGACCCAGTACTTC. Encoded protein: CASSVWETQYF.

The chain carries TRBV7-2 and TRBJ2-1; 10 bases align to TRBD2. CDR1 and CDR2 (germline): SGHTA, FQGNSA. Trimming took 1 base from V and 13 from J; bases not matched to a gene: 10. The CDR3 has 15 residues. The CDR3 sequence is CASSLGGSGGFAQFF. Written as DNA, the CDR3 is TGTGCCAGCAGCTTAGGGGGTAGCGGGGGGTTCGCACAGTTCTTC.

This chain connects TRBV19 to TRBJ2-7; tentatively, D is TRBD1 (7 bases). Trimming removed 6 bases at V and 2 bases at J, with 14 bases between. CDR1 is LNHDA and CDR2 is SQIVND in the germline V gene (reference sequence). This CDR3 has 14 residues. The CDR3 nucleotides are TGTGCCAGTAGCTCCAGGGGGGCCACCTACGAGCAGTACTTC. It specifies CASSSRGATYEQYF. The whole variable domain, filled in from reference TRBV19 and TRBJ2-7, reads DGGITQSPKYLFRKEGQNVTLSCEQNLNHDAMYWYRQDPGQGLRLIYYSQIVNDFQKGDIAEGYSVSREKKESFPLTVTSAQKNPTAFYLCASSSRGATYEQYFGPGTRLTVT.

This rearrangement joins TRBV5-1 to TRBJ1-2, with D possibly matching TRBD1 (5 bases). Germline loops: CDR1 SGHRS, CDR2 YFSETQ. This CDR3 has 13 residues. The V end lost 3 bases, the J end lost 4 bases, and 10 bases lay between the germline ends. The CDR3 here is CASSSRGGYGYTF. CDR3 bases: TGCGCCAGCAGCTCTAGGGGAGGCTATGGCTACACCTTC.

V and J are TRBV20-1 and TRBJ2-7; D is perhaps TRBD2 (6 bases). Germline CDR1 reads DFQATT; CDR2 reads SNEGSKA (reference sequence). Between the trimmed V and J ends, which lost 5 bases and 2 bases, there was a span of 16 bases. This CDR3 region has 14 residues. CDR3 sequence: CSAWPGTATYEQYF. Written as DNA, the CDR3 is TGCAGTGCTTGGCCGGGGACTGCCACCTACGAGCAGTACTTC.

The chain couples TRBV6-6 to TRBJ2-3, with D perhaps assigned TRBD1 or TRBD2 (5 bases each). This CDR3 comprises 13 residues. The germline gives CDR1 MNHNY, CDR2 SVGAGI (reference sequence). V gave up 8 bases and J gave up 5 bases, with 14 bases separating them. CDR3 DNA sequence: TGTGCCAGCGCAGGGTACGAGGGAGATACGCAGTATTTT. This translates into CASAGYEGDTQYF.

The chain couples TRBV7-9 to TRBJ2-7, with D perhaps TRBD1 or TRBD2 (6 bases each). V lost 6 bases, J lost 2 bases, and 14 bases lay in between. Germline V CDR1 and CDR2: SEHNR, FQNEAQ (reference sequence). This CDR3 comprises 14 residues. Here the CDR3 reads CASSRHRGPYEQYF. CDR3 nucleotide sequence: TGTGCCAGCAGTCGACACCGGGGGCCCTACGAGCAGTACTTC. The full variable domain, rest sourced from reference TRBV7-9 and TRBJ2-7, is DTGVSQNPRHKITKRGQNVTFRCDPISEHNRLYWYRQTLGQGPEFLTYFQNEAQLEKSRLLSDRFSAERPKGSFSTLEIQRTEQGDSAMYLCASSRHRGPYEQYFGPGTRLTVT.

The V call is TRBV7-8, the J call TRBJ1-5, with 7 bases that match TRBD1. Germline CDR1 and CDR2: SGHVS and FQNEAQ. The junction had 6 bases not matched to a gene; V was cut back by 3 bases and J by 4 bases. The CDR3 runs 15 residues. The CDR3 is CASSLSGQRNQPQHF. DNA for the CDR3: TGTGCCAGCAGCTTGTCGGGACAGAGGAATCAGCCCCAGCATTTT.

CDR3 in DNA: TGTGCTAGTGGCCCAGGGGGACGTGCGGGAGATACGCAGTATTTT. Protein: CASGPGGRAGDTQYF. The V and J genes are TRBV12-5 and TRBJ2-3; 7 positions match TRBD1. The ends lost 6 bases at V and 5 bases at J; junction bases unmatched: 11. The germline V gene has CDR1 LGHNT and CDR2 FRNRAP. The CDR3 sequence is 15 residues long.

This clonotype came up a few times. V usage is TRBV7-8 and J usage is TRBJ2-7, with a possible D match to TRBD2 (6 bases). V was shortened by 0 bases and J by 6 bases, with 15 bases between the two germline ends. Germline loops: CDR1 SGHVS, CDR2 FQNEAQ. CDR3 length equals 15 residues. The CDR3 DNA follows: TGTGCCAGCAGCTTAGCGTTCCGGCGGGACTCCGAGCAGTACTTC. This translates into CASSLAFRRDSEQYF.

This chain joins TRBV7-9 and TRBJ2-2, with 8 bases identical to TRBD1. Germline V gives CDR1 SEHNR, CDR2 FQNEAQ (reference sequence). V was clipped by 2 bases and J by 6 bases; unmatched bases: 5. The CDR3 runs to 15 residues. CDR3 sequence: CASSLPGGAAGELFF. CDR3 coding DNA: TGTGCCAGCAGCTTACCAGGGGGCGCGGCCGGGGAGCTGTTTTTT.

This clonotype has just a few counts. The CDR3 bases are TGCGCCACCCTACGCAGGGGGCAGGACACTGAAGCTTTCTTT. Translating it yields CATLRRGQDTEAFF. The chain carries TRBV10-2 and TRBJ1-1, with 8 bases lining up with TRBD1. V lost 10 bases and J lost 3; bases outside the gene matches: 10. CDR3 length equals 14 residues. Germline CDR1 is WSHSY and CDR2 is SAAADI.

The V gene is TRBV20-1, the J gene TRBJ2-3; D might be TRBD2 (5 bases). The CDR3 has 13 amino acids. The V end was cut by 1 base, the J end by 10 bases, with 15 bases between. Germline assignment: CDR1 DFQATT and CDR2 SNEGSKA (reference sequence). The CDR3 nucleotides are TGCAGTGCTAGAGGAGGCCCCAGCGGCGCGCAGTATTTT. It encodes CSARGGPSGAQYF.

This sequence joins TRBV5-1 and TRBJ2-1; D possibly uses TRBD1 or TRBD2 (5 bases each). The CDR3 runs 15 residues. Per germline, CDR1 SGHRS and CDR2 YFSETQ. Trimming removed 0 bases at V and 2 bases at J, with 9 bases between. The CDR3 protein is CASSLVGEPYNEQFF. As DNA, the CDR3 is TGCGCCAGCAGCTTGGTGGGGGAGCCCTACAATGAGCAGTTCTTC.